This T cell receptor beta chain was recorded in a study of OX40 agonist ivuxolimab in advanced cancers. Here immunoSEQ multiplex PCR was the method, and the copy in TCRdb shows in-frame clones only, minus some. The repertoire holds 8,000 to 11,000 clones, with 77% as singletons. The V gene's germline CDR1 is MGHRA and CDR2 YSYEKL. V was trimmed by 3 bases and J by 10 bases, leaving 10 bases between them. This CDR3 is built from 12 residues. The rearrangement links TRBV4-1 to TRBJ2-1; no firm D call. The receptor comes from an adult with an advanced solid tumor such as melanoma, head and neck, liver or kidney cancer. Specimen: CD4+ or CD8+ T cells sorted from blood, collected in a trial of the OX40 agonist ivuxolimab. The CDR3 coding sequence is TGCGCCAGCAGCCACCAGTCATACGAGCAGTTCTTC. It translates to CASSHQSYEQFF.